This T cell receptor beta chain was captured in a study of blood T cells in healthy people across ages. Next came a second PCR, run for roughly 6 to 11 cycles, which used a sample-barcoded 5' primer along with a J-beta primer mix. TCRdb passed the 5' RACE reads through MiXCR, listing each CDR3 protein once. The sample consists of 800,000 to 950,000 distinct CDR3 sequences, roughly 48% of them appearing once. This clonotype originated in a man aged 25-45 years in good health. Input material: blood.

The CDR3 DNA sequence: TGTGCCAGCAGTCCCGTGGGAGCGGGCCCTAGAAATGAGCAGTTCTTC. It specifies CASSPVGAGPRNEQFF. The chain joins TRBV27 to TRBJ2-1, with D tentatively TRBD2 (6 bases). CDR1 MNHEY and CDR2 SMNVEV come from the germline V gene (reference sequence). Trimming cost V 5 bases and J 7 bases, with 21 bases left between them. This CDR3 has 16 amino acids.